The rows below give T cell receptor beta chains drawn from one sample of a study of blood T cell repertoires in COVID-19. Measured with immunoSEQ multiplex PCR; TCRdb has only the in-frame clones, and not every one. The profile shows around 450,000 clones, 90% of them singletons. The source material was PBMCs or T cells enriched from blood (not recorded which). These receptors came from a man younger than 35 who had recovered from COVID-19. CDR3s include the opening cysteine and the closing phenylalanine or tryptophan. The D gene is left open where the match is weak. Clone size is not always given. Where it is, it says once, few, many or a class for expanded clones.

D	V	size	J	DNA	CDR3
TRBD1	TRBV6-5	.	TRBJ1-2	TGTGCCAGCAGGGGACAGAGGGGCTACACCTTC	CASRGQRGYTF
.	TRBV7-3	.	TRBJ1-2	TGTGCCAGCAGCTTAGGGGAGGCGTCTGGCTACACCTTC	CASSLGEASGYTF
.	TRBV5-1	.	TRBJ1-6	TGCGCCAGCAGGCAGGGCGATTCACCCCTCCACTTT	CASRQGDSPLHF
.	TRBV2	once	TRBJ1-2	TGTGCCAGCAGTGGGTTGGAGACCTATGGCTACACCTTC	CASSGLETYGYTF
.	TRBV12-3/TRBV12-4	.	TRBJ1-2	TGTGCCAGCACCCTAGACCGTTTCTATGGCTACACCTTC	CASTLDRFYGYTF
TRBD2	TRBV18	.	TRBJ2-1	TGTGCCAGCTCACCGACTAGCGGAATAGACAATGAGCAGTTCTTC	CASSPTSGIDNEQFF
TRBD2	TRBV3-1/TRBV3-2	.	TRBJ2-1	TGTGCCAGCAGCCACGCTCTACTAGCGGGGGAAAACAATGAGCAGTTCTTC	CASSHALLAGENNEQFF
.	TRBV5-1	.	TRBJ2-1	TGCGCCAGCAGCCCCACCGCAGGAGGTAATGAGCAGTTCTTC	CASSPTAGGNEQFF
.	TRBV28	.	TRBJ2-7	TGTGCCAGCAGTTTCCGGACAGATCAAACCTACGAGCAGTACTTC	CASSFRTDQTYEQYF
TRBD2	TRBV4-2	.	TRBJ2-3	TGTGCCAGCAGCCAAGGACTAGCGGTCAGCACAGATACGCAGTATTTT	CASSQGLAVSTDTQYF
TRBD1	TRBV10-3	.	TRBJ1-1	TGTGCCATCAGAGACAGGGAATTGGGCACTGAAGCTTTCTTT	CAIRDRELGTEAFF
TRBD1	TRBV28	.	TRBJ1-2	TGTGCCAGCAGTTTATTTGGCGGACAGGGTCAATATGGCTACACCTTC	CASSLFGGQGQYGYTF
TRBD1	TRBV11-2	.	TRBJ1-4	TGTGCCAGCAGAAAGACAGGGCCGGGTGAAAAACTGTTTTTT	CASRKTGPGEKLFF
TRBD2	TRBV5-6	.	TRBJ2-6	TGTGCCAGCAGCGTACCCGCGGGAGGGTCTGGGGCCAACGTCCTGACTTTC	CASSVPAGGSGANVLTF
TRBD2	TRBV7-9	.	TRBJ2-7	TGTGCCAGCAGCCCTCGTGTGGGAGGGAGGCTATACGAGCAGTACTTC	CASSPRVGGRLYEQYF
.	TRBV4-1	few	TRBJ1-2	TGCGCCAGCATGTCGGCAGGTCGAGGCTACACCTTC	CASMSAGRGYTF
TRBD2	TRBV5-5	.	TRBJ2-5	TGTGCCAGCAGTCGAGGACCCAGCAAGCGGGGGGAGTATGAGACCCAGTACTTC	CASSRGPSKRGEYETQYF
.	TRBV2	.	TRBJ1-6	TGTGCCAGCAGTAGGCTGACAGCTTCAAATTCACCCCTCCACTTT	CASSRLTASNSPLHF
.	TRBV4-1	.	TRBJ1-3	TGCGCCAGCAGCCAAGCAGGGGCCGGAAACACCATATATTTT	CASSQAGAGNTIYF
TRBD2	TRBV27	.	TRBJ2-3	TGTGCCACCCGACTAGCGGGCACAGATACGCAGTATTTT	CATRLAGTDTQYF
.	TRBV3-1/TRBV3-2	.	TRBJ1-5	TGTGCCAGCAGCCAAGATGCGAAATCATGGCCCCAGCATTTT	CASSQDAKSWPQHF
.	TRBV2	.	TRBJ2-7	TGTGCCAGCAGTGAAGCGACTACCCTCCTAATGTTCCACGAGCAGTACTTC	CASSEATTLLMFHEQYF
.	TRBV20-1	.	TRBJ1-1	TGCAGTGCTAGTCCGTACACTGAAGCTTTCTTT	CSASPYTEAFF
TRBD2	TRBV11-3	.	TRBJ2-5	TGTGCCAGCAGCTCACTTAGCGGGGGGGCCGGAAAGACCCAGTACTTC	CASSSLSGGAGKTQYF
TRBD1	TRBV20-1	.	TRBJ1-4	TGCAGTGCTAGTGACAGGGCTTCATATGAAAAACTGTTTTTT	CSASDRASYEKLFF
TRBD2	TRBV5-4	.	TRBJ2-1	TGTGCCAGCAGCTTGGCCGGGGGCGGGGGGCGCCGGAATGAGCAGTTCTTC	CASSLAGGGGRRNEQFF
TRBD1	TRBV11-2	.	TRBJ1-2	TGTGCCAGCAGCTTATACCCGGGGACAGCAGAGGGCTACACCTTC	CASSLYPGTAEGYTF
.	TRBV18	.	TRBJ2-3	TGTGCCAGCTCACCAAATCCCGAGAAAACGCAGTATTTT	CASSPNPEKTQYF
.	TRBV10-3	.	TRBJ1-6	TGTGCCACCTCCCGCGGTGATTCACCCCTCCACTTT	CATSRGDSPLHF
.	TRBV5-1	.	TRBJ1-2	TGCGCCAGCAGCTTGTTAGGCGGGGATCATGGCTACACCTTC	CASSLLGGDHGYTF
.	TRBV4-1	.	TRBJ1-2	TGCGCCAGCAGTCCAAAAAGGCATGGGGGCATATATGGCTACACCTTC	CASSPKRHGGIYGYTF
TRBD1	TRBV10-3	.	TRBJ1-1	TGTGCCATCAGGGGGACAGGGTGGGTCACTGAAGCTTTCTTT	CAIRGTGWVTEAFF
.	TRBV28	.	TRBJ1-5	TGTGCCAGCAGCCTGGCCGGGACACCGATCAATCAGCCCCAGCATTTT	CASSLAGTPINQPQHF
TRBD2	TRBV27	.	TRBJ2-3	TGTGCCAGCAGGGAGTGGGAGGGGACAGATACGCAGTATTTT	CASREWEGTDTQYF
.	TRBV7-3	.	TRBJ2-3	TGTGCCAGCAGCTTGGGTAGCGGAGTCATGGGAGATACGCAGTATTTT	CASSLGSGVMGDTQYF
TRBD1	TRBV18	.	TRBJ2-6	TGTGCCAGCTCACGCGGACAGGCCCCCTCTGGGGCCAACGTCCTGACTTTC	CASSRGQAPSGANVLTF
.	TRBV25-1	.	TRBJ1-1	TGTGCCAGCAGTGAATTAGGGGGTAACATTGAAGCTTTCTTT	CASSELGGNIEAFF
TRBD1	TRBV27	.	TRBJ2-7	TGTGCCAGCAGGATCATCCGGGACAGCGACGAGCAGTACTTC	CASRIIRDSDEQYF
TRBD1	TRBV9	.	TRBJ2-1	TGTGCCAGCAGCGCCCGAGGGACAGGGGATCTCGATGAGCAGTTCTTC	CASSARGTGDLDEQFF
.	TRBV6-1	.	TRBJ1-6	TGTGCCAGCAGTGAACTCGGGTTTTCACCCCTCCACTTT	CASSELGFSPLHF
.	TRBV4-1	.	TRBJ2-3	TGCGCCAGCAGCCAGCTAGCCGTGAGCACAGATACGCAGTATTTT	CASSQLAVSTDTQYF
TRBD2	TRBV10-3	.	TRBJ2-7	TGTGCCACTTTACCAGCGGGGGGGAGCTCCTACGAGCAGTACTTC	CATLPAGGSSYEQYF
TRBD2	TRBV7-3	.	TRBJ2-1	TGTGCCAGCAGCTCCTGGGGGGAGGGCTATGAGCAGTTCTTC	CASSSWGEGYEQFF
.	TRBV2	.	TRBJ1-2	TGTGCCAGCAGTAGGACAGTCCTCCGGGGCTACACCTTC	CASSRTVLRGYTF
.	TRBV3-1/TRBV3-2	.	TRBJ2-2	TGTGCCAGCAGCCCACAGGTGGGATCACTTCGCGGGGAGCTGTTTTTT	CASSPQVGSLRGELFF
.	TRBV6-5	.	TRBJ1-1	TGTGCCAGCACCCGGGGGGGAAAAGTCACTGAAGCTTTCTTT	CASTRGGKVTEAFF
.	TRBV12-5	once	TRBJ1-1	TGTGCTAGTGGACCCTACCCTAACACTGAAGCTTTCTTT	CASGPYPNTEAFF
.	TRBV19	.	TRBJ1-1	TGTGCCAGTTCATTGAACACTGAAGCTTTCTTT	CASSLNTEAFF
.	TRBV29-1	.	TRBJ2-7	TGCAGCGTTCATGGTGGGGGCGACGAGCAGTACTTC	CSVHGGGDEQYF
.	TRBV18	once	TRBJ2-1	TGTGCCAGCTCACCAAGAGGGACTCTCGGGAGCTCCTACAATGAGCAGTTCTTC	CASSPRGTLGSSYNEQFF
TRBD2	TRBV5-1	.	TRBJ2-1	TGCGCCAGCAGCTTGGGTACGGGGGGCTACAATGAGCAGTTCTTC	CASSLGTGGYNEQFF
.	TRBV7-2	.	TRBJ1-4	TGTGCCAGCAGCCCCCCAGGCGTGAATGAAAAACTGTTTTTT	CASSPPGVNEKLFF
TRBD1	TRBV20-1	.	TRBJ1-2	TGCAGTGCTAGTTTTCCAGGGGGGTATGGCTACACCTTC	CSASFPGGYGYTF
.	TRBV5-6	.	TRBJ2-5	TGTGCCAGCAGCCCTGGCAGGGAAGAGACCCAGTACTTC	CASSPGREETQYF
.	TRBV5-1	.	TRBJ1-1	TGCGCCAGCAGCGTCAGGGTTGGCACTGAAGCTTTCTTT	CASSVRVGTEAFF
.	TRBV4-2	.	TRBJ2-1	TGTGCCAGCAGCCAAGATCTTAAGCTCTATGAGCAGTTCTTC	CASSQDLKLYEQFF
.	TRBV11-2	once	TRBJ2-3	TGTGCCAGCAGCTTAAGAGGGATTAGCACAGATACGCAGTATTTT	CASSLRGISTDTQYF
TRBD2	TRBV3-1/TRBV3-2	.	TRBJ2-7	TGTGCCAGCAGCCAAGCAGCGGGAGGGCCCTACGAGCAGTACTTC	CASSQAAGGPYEQYF
.	TRBV10-3	.	TRBJ2-6	TGTGCCATGGGAGATTCCTCTGGGGCCAACGTCCTGACTTTC	CAMGDSSGANVLTF
.	TRBV11-2	.	TRBJ2-5	TGTGCCAGCAGCACCACAGGGAGGGCCCAGTCGACCGAGACCCAGTACTTC	CASSTTGRAQSTETQYF